This T cell receptor (beta chain) was captured in a study of shared clonotypes between healthy human individuals. Germline V gene data show CDR1 as MNHEY and CDR2 as SMNVEV (reference sequence). This CDR3 contains 13 residues. V was cut by 4 bases and J by 3 bases, with 9 bases left in between. Many counts were recorded for this clone. Libraries were prepared by immunoSEQ multiplex PCR; TCRdb keeps only in-frame clonotypes and omits some of them. This sample yields hundreds of thousands of clones, of which roughly 80% are seen a single time; 12% belongs to the top ten. This chain links TRBV27 with TRBJ1-2, with a weak D call TRBD1 (5 bases). The clonotype was recovered from a woman in her thirties or forties in good health. Some clones in this sample may be carry-over from other donors' samples. The sample taken for sequencing was PBMCs. DNA for the CDR3: TGTGCCAGCAGTTCCCTCAGGGACTATGGCTACACCTTC. This encodes CASSSLRDYGYTF.